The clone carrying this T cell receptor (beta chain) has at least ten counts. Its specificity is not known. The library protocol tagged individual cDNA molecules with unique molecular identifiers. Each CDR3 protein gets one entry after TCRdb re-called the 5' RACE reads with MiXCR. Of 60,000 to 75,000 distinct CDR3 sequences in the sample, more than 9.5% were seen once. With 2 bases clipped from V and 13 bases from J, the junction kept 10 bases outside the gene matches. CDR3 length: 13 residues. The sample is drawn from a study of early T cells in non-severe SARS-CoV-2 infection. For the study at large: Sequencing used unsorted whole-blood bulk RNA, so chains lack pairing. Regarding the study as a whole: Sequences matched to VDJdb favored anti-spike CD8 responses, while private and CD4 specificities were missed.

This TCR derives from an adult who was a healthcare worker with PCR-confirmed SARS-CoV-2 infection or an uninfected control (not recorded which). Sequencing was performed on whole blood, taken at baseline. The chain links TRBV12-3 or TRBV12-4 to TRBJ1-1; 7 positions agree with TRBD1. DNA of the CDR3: TGTGCCAGCAGTTTATATTATGGGACAGCCGATTTCTTT. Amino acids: CASSLYYGTADFF.